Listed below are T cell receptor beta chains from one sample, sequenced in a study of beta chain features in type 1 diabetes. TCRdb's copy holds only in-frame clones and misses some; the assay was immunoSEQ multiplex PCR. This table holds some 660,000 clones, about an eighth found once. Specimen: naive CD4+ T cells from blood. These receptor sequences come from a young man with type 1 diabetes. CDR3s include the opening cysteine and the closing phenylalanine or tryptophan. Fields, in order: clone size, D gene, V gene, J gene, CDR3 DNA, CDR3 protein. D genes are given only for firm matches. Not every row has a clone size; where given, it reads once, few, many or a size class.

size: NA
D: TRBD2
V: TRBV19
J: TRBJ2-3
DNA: TGTGCCACTAGGGTAACTAGCGGACACACAGATACGCAGTATTTT
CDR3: CATRVTSGHTDTQYF

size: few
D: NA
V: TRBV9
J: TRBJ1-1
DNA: TGTGCCAGCAGCGTAGAGGCAGGGGTAATGAACACTGAAGCTTTCTTT
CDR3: CASSVEAGVMNTEAFF

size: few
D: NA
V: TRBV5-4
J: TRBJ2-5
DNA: TGTGCCACCAGACCAAGGGTATCCGGGACAAGAAAAGAGACCCAGTACTTC
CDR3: CATRPRVSGTRKETQYF

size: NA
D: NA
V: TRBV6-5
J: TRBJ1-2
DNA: TGTGCCAGCAGTTACTACAGGGTGAGGGGCTACACCTTC
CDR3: CASSYYRVRGYTF

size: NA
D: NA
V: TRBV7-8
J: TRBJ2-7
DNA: TGTGCCAGCAGGCGGACAGAGAGCTCCTACGAGCAGTACTTC
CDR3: CASRRTESSYEQYF

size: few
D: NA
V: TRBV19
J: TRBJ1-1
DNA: TGTGCCAGTAGAGACCAGGATGGGAACACTGAAGCTTTCTTT
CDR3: CASRDQDGNTEAFF

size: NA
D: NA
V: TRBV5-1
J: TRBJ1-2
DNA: TGCGCCAGCAGCTTGGGGACATCCAACTATGGCTACACCTTC
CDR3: CASSLGTSNYGYTF

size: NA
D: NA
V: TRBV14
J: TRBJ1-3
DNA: TGTGCCAGCAGCCGGAATTTCGGGGGAAACACCATATATTTT
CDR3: CASSRNFGGNTIYF

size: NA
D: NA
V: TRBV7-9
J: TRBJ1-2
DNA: TGTGCCAGCAGCTTGAGTACGGCAAGACTCTATGGCTACACCTTC
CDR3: CASSLSTARLYGYTF

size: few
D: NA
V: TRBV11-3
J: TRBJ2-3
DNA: TGTGCCAGCAGCGAGGGGGACCTGGGAACAGATACGCAGTATTTT
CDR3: CASSEGDLGTDTQYF

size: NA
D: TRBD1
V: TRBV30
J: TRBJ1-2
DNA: TGTGCCGGACTGACAGGGGGCGTGGGTGGCTACACCTTC
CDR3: CAGLTGGVGGYTF

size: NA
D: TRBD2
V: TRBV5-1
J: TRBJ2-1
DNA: TGCGCCAGCAGCTTGGAGGCTAGCGGGGAAATACAGTTCTTC
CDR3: CASSLEASGEIQFF

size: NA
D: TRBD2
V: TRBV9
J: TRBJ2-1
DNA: TGTGCCAGCAGCGTAGGTAGCGGGAGGGCCGGAAATGAGCAGTTCTTC
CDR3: CASSVGSGRAGNEQFF

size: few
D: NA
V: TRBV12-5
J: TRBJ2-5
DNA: TGTGCTAGTGGGTTAATCGATGTAGAGACCCAGTACTTC
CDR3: CASGLIDVETQYF

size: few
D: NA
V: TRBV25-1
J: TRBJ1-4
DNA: TGTGCCAGCAGCCCTCCGGAACAGAAACTGTTTTTT
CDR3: CASSPPEQKLFF

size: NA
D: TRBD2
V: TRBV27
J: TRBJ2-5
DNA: TGTGCCAGCAGCACTAGCGTCTGGGAGACCCAGTACTTC
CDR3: CASSTSVWETQYF

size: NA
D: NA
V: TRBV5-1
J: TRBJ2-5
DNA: TGCGCCAGCAGCCTGAACGGGGAGTCACGGGGAGAGACCCAGTACTTC
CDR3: CASSLNGESRGETQYF

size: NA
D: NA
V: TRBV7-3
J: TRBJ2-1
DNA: TGTGCCAGCAGCTTAACCCCGACTTTCAATGAGCAGTTCTTC
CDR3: CASSLTPTFNEQFF

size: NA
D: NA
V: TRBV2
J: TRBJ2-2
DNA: TGTGCCAGCAGTGAAGGACGGACCGGGGAGCTGTTTTTT
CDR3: CASSEGRTGELFF

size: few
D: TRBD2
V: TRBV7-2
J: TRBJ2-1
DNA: TGTGCCAGCAGCTCCGATACAGCGGGGTATGAGCAGTTCTTC
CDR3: CASSSDTAGYEQFF

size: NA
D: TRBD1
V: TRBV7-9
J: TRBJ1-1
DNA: TGTGCCAGCATCGGACAGGGTCAGAACACTGAAGCTTTCTTT
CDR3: CASIGQGQNTEAFF

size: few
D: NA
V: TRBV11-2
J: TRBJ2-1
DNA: TGTGCCAGCAGCTTCGTACCCCAACAGGGAACCTCCCAGGGTGAGCAGTTCTTC
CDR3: CASSFVPQQGTSQGEQFF

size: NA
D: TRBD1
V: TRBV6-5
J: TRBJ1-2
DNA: TGTGCCATCAGAACCTCGGGACAGGAGAACTATGGCTACACCTTC
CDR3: CAIRTSGQENYGYTF

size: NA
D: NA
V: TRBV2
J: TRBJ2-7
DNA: TGTGCCAGCAGTCCCTTGGGGGAGGCTTCCTACGAGCAGTACTTC
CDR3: CASSPLGEASYEQYF

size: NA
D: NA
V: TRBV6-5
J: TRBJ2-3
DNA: TGTGCCAGCAGTTACGAACTAGACACAGATACGCAGTATTTT
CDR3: CASSYELDTDTQYF